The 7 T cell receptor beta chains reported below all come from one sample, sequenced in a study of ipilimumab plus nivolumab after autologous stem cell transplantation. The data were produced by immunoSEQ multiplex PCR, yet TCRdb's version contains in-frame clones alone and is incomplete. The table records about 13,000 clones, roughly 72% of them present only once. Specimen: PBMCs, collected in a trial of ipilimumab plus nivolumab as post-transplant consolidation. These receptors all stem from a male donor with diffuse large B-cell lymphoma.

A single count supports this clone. The CDR3 DNA reads as TGTGCCAGCAGCAAATATACAGGGGTGGGCACTGAAGCTTTCTTT. Translating it yields CASSKYTGVGTEAFF. V gene TRBV5-6 combines with J gene TRBJ1-1; TRBD1 matches 7 bases. J was trimmed by 4 bases and V by 4 bases; bases with no gene match: 10. The CDR3 runs to 15 residues. Germline CDR1 reads SGHDT; CDR2 reads YYEEEE.

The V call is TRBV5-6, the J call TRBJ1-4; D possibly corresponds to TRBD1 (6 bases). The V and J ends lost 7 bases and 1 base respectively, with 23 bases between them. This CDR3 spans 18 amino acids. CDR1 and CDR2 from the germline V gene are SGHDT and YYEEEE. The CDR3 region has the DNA TGTGCCAGCGGGAGATGGGGCATTGGGGGCCTAACTAATGAAAAACTGTTTTTT. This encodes CASGRWGIGGLTNEKLFF.

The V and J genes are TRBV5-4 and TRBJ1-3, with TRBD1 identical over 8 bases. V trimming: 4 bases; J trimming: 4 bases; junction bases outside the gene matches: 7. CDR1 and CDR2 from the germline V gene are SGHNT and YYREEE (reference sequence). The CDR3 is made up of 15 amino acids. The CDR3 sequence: CASSLQGANGNTIYF. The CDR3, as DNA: TGTGCCAGCAGCCTGCAGGGGGCCAACGGAAACACCATATATTTT.

The CDR3 protein is CASSLGTGRGSQPQHF. The CDR3 nucleotides read TGTGCCAGCAGCTTAGGGACAGGGAGGGGAAGTCAGCCCCAGCATTTT. This chain joins TRBV7-2 and TRBJ1-5, with 8 bases fitting TRBD1. Germline CDR1 SGHTA, CDR2 FQGNSA. The CDR3 has 16 residues. V trimming: 1 base; J trimming: 6 bases; junction bases outside the gene matches: 8. The full variable domain, its missing parts supplied by reference TRBV7-2 and TRBJ1-5, is GAGVSQSPSNKVTEKGKDVELRCDPISGHTALYWYRQSLGQGLEFLIYFQGNSAPDKSGLPSDRFSAERTGGSVSTLTIQRTQQEDSAVYLCASSLGTGRGSQPQHFGDGTRLSIL.

CDR3 coding DNA: TGTGCCAGCAGCACCGTCGGTGGCACCGGGGAGCTGTTTTTT. It yields the protein CASSTVGGTGELFF. V and J are TRBV7-6 and TRBJ2-2, with no clear D. The germline V gene has CDR1 SGHVS and CDR2 FNYEAQ. CDR3 length equals 14 residues. Between the trimmed V and J ends, which lost 5 bases and 4 bases, there was a span of 11 bases.

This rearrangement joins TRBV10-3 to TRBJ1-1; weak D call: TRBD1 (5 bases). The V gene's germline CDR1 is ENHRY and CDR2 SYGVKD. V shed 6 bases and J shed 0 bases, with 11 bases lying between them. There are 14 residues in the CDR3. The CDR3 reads CAIRETALNTEAFF. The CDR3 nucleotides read TGTGCCATCAGGGAGACAGCACTGAACACTGAAGCTTTCTTT.

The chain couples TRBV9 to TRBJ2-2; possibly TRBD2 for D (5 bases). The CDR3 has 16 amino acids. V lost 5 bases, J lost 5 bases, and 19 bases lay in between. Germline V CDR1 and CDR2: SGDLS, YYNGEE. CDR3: CASSPKRNGMTGELFF. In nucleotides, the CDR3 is TGTGCCAGCAGTCCTAAGCGGAACGGAATGACCGGGGAGCTGTTTTTT.